Described below is a single T cell receptor beta chain sequence and its context. Its matching antigen is unknown. Germline V gives CDR1 SGDLS, CDR2 YYNGEE. This CDR3 has 14 residues. The V gene lost 2 bases and the J gene lost 4 bases, with 11 bases spanning the gap. Samples: about 28 days before transplant, then days 30, 100 and 180 after. These data originate in a study of T cell clonotyping in hematopoietic cell transplantation. The study, taken as a whole, reports: After transplant, recipient diversity fell while pathologically expanded clonotypes grew through day 180. At the given depth, recipient repertoires were over 95% de novo clonotypes.

Profiling relied on immunoSEQ multiplex PCR, and the TCRdb table lists in-frame clones only, not all of them. The table lists about 7,000 clones, around nine tenths of them singletons, with about 5.5% in the top ten. The gene calls are TRBV9 and TRBJ2-3; TRBD2 might be the D (6 bases). This specimen was PBMCs, taken 100 days after allogeneic stem cell transplant. This clonotype was obtained from a male patient between 45 and 59 years old who had an allogeneic stem cell transplant from a related donor, so the T cells may come from the graft donor. Some clones in this sample may be carry-over from other donors' samples. The CDR3 loop is CASSVGGRADTQYF. The CDR3, as DNA: TGTGCCAGCAGCGTGGGGGGACGAGCAGATACGCAGTATTTT.